This T cell receptor beta chain is from a study of blood T cell repertoires in COVID-19. Overall study context: The study drew acute and convalescent COVID-19 samples from the United States, Italy and Spain. T cells, B-cell-depleted T cells, or PBMCs supplied cDNA or gDNA.

The ends lost 6 bases at V and 4 bases at J; junction bases unmatched: 7. The CDR3 has 15 residues. From germline, CDR1 is MNHEY and CDR2 SVGAGI. Produced via immunoSEQ multiplex PCR; TCRdb's table is partial and in-frame only. The sample includes around 270,000 clones, around nine tenths seen only once; the top ten take approximately 2%. The specimen was peripheral blood. This chain uses TRBV6-5 with TRBJ2-5, with 11 bases identical to TRBD2. The source of this sequence is a man aged 30 to 45 with active or convalescent COVID-19. The CDR3, as DNA: TGTGCCAGCAGGGCTAGCGGGGGGATATCAGAGACCCAGTACTTC. It specifies CASRASGGISETQYF.